This paragraph covers one T cell receptor (beta chain) sequence. Its antigen is currently unknown. Since a much larger clone is just one base distant, this may be a read error. The sample is drawn from a study of T cell repertoires in cytomegalovirus infection. Study-level background: Indicated by public TCR beta signatures were CMV infection and matching HLA type. Study-wide results and caveats: HLA-C-restricted CMV-specific TCR beta clonotypes were dominant in the ex vivo response. People with CMV and the relevant HLA were identified by cumulative public TCR beta family frequency.

One entry per CDR3 protein results from TCRdb running MiXCR on the reads. The sample lists about 360,000 distinct CDR3 sequences, 15% to 20% seen once, with under 9% in the top ten. The sample comprised PBMCs. This clonotype originated in a human donor in good health (CMV status not recorded). Some clones in this sample may be carry-over from other donors' samples.

The CDR3 nucleotides read TGTGCCAGCAGCTTCGGCGCGAGCGAGACCCAGTACTTC. Protein product: CASSFGASETQYF. The chain joins TRBV7-9 to TRBJ2-5; D gene uncertain. The CDR3 runs 13 residues. Germline V gene data show CDR1 as SEHNR and CDR2 as FQNEAQ (reference sequence). The V gene lost 3 bases and the J gene lost 5 bases, with 10 bases spanning the gap.